The 20 T cell receptor beta chains presented below share a single source sample, sequenced in a study of blood T cell repertoires in COVID-19. TCRdb's table, derived via immunoSEQ multiplex PCR, lists solely in-frame clones and lacks some. This sample has roughly 200,000 clones; approximately 85% occur once, and the top ten carry 3% to 4%. Sequencing was performed on peripheral blood. These receptors originate from a man in his sixties with acute or convalescent COVID-19.

This chain joins TRBV28 and TRBJ2-7; weak D call: TRBD2 (5 bases). This CDR3 has 15 residues. The germline V gene has CDR1 MDHEN and CDR2 SYDVKM. The ends were cut back, 5 bases at V and 3 bases at J, with 17 bases in the middle. CDR3 region: CASSLEGDLHYEQYF. CDR3 in DNA: TGTGCCAGCAGTCTAGAGGGTGATCTTCACTACGAGCAGTACTTC.

This sequence joins TRBV15 and TRBJ1-4, with D unresolved. Germline loops: CDR1 LNHNV, CDR2 YYDKDF (reference sequence). The CDR3 is 13 amino acids. Deletions cut 0 bases from V and 7 bases from J, with 6 bases between. The CDR3 bases are TGTGCCACCAGCAGAGATGGGCGTGAAAAACTGTTTTTT. Translation: CATSRDGREKLFF.

This clone was seen only once. The chain employs TRBV11-1 and TRBJ2-1, with D maybe TRBD1 (5 bases). This CDR3 has 16 residues. Germline V gene lookup returns CDR1 SGHAT and CDR2 FQDESV (reference sequence). V lost 2 bases, J lost 1 base, and 12 bases lay in between. CDR3: CASSLSQGWSYNEQFF. Here the CDR3 DNA reads TGTGCCAGCAGCTTAAGTCAGGGATGGTCCTACAATGAGCAGTTCTTC. Complete variable domain (other parts from reference TRBV11-1 and TRBJ2-1): EAEVAQSPRYKITEKSQAVAFWCDPISGHATLYWYRQILGQGPELLVQFQDESVVDDSQLPKDRFSAERLKGVDSTLKIQPAELGDSAMYLCASSLSQGWSYNEQFFGPGTRLTVL.

The chain joins TRBV3-1 (or the pseudogene TRBV3-2) to TRBJ2-1; perhaps TRBD1 as D (5 bases). CDR3 length: 15 amino acids. Germline loops: CDR1 LGHDT, CDR2 YNNKEL (reference sequence). V was trimmed by 4 bases and J by 0 bases, leaving 10 bases between them. DNA for the CDR3: TGTGCCAGCAGCCGACAGAAAATCTCCTACAATGAGCAGTTCTTC. Protein product: CASSRQKISYNEQFF.

Concerning this clone: Different DNA sequences within this sample yield the same CDR3. The V and J genes are TRBV5-1 and TRBJ1-2, with D uncertain. The CDR3 spans 14 residues. V was pared by 0 bases and J by 1 base, with 7 bases between. CDR1 and CDR2 (germline): SGHRS, YFSETQ. This CDR3 reads CASSLASVNYGYTF. Here the CDR3 DNA reads TGCGCCAGCAGCTTGGCCTCAGTTAACTATGGCTACACCTTC.

This clone was detected once. This chain links TRBV28 with TRBJ2-4; 9 nucleotides align to TRBD1. V dropped 4 bases and J dropped 1; count of bases not matched to a gene: 8. Germline assignment: CDR1 MDHEN and CDR2 SYDVKM. This CDR3 contains 17 residues. The CDR3 region has the DNA TGTGCCAGCAGTTCCCCCGGGACAGGGATGGCCAAAAACATTCAGTACTTC. It yields the protein CASSSPGTGMAKNIQYF.

The J gene is TRBJ1-5, the V gene TRBV10-3; 7 nucleotides line up with TRBD1. The CDR3 has 15 amino acids. V shed 4 bases, J shed 2 bases, and the junction held 5 bases outside the gene matches. Germline loops: CDR1 ENHRY, CDR2 SYGVKD. CDR3 residues: CAISVTGLGNQPQHF. The CDR3 nucleotides read TGTGCCATCAGTGTGACAGGGCTCGGCAATCAGCCCCAGCATTTT.

The V call is TRBV9, the J call TRBJ2-1; 13 bases match TRBD2. The length of the CDR3 is 17 residues. V dropped 4 bases and J dropped 9; count of bases not matched to a gene: 13. Per the germline V gene, CDR1 is SGDLS and CDR2 is YYNGEE. The CDR3 DNA sequence: TGTGCCAGCAGCTTCTACCCGGGACTAGCGGGATCTGGTGAGCAGTTCTTC. Translated: CASSFYPGLAGSGEQFF. The full variable domain, its missing parts supplied by reference TRBV9 and TRBJ2-1, is DSGVTQTPKHLITATGQRVTLRCSPRSGDLSVYWYQQSLDQGLQFLIQYYNGEERAKGNILERFSAQQFPDLHSELNLSSLELGDSALYFCASSFYPGLAGSGEQFFGPGTRLTVL.

The chain employs TRBV6-6 and TRBJ1-2; D is undetermined. Trimming stripped 5 bases from V and 8 bases from J, with 21 bases between. The germline V gene encodes CDR1 MNHNY and CDR2 SVGAGI (reference sequence). CDR3 length: 15 amino acids. CDR3 in amino acids: CASSLTSTGKGGYTF. As DNA, the CDR3 is TGTGCCAGCAGTCTGACGTCGACGGGGAAAGGCGGCTACACCTTC.

The chain joins TRBV27 to TRBJ1-1; 8 positions match TRBD1. The CDR3 length is 14 residues. After removal of 6 bases from V and 1 base from J, the junction contained 4 bases not matched to a gene. Germline CDR1 and CDR2: MNHEY and SMNVEV (reference sequence). The CDR3 sequence: CASSKTGGNTEAFF. In nucleotides, the CDR3 is TGTGCCAGCAGCAAAACAGGGGGGAACACTGAAGCTTTCTTT.

The gene calls are TRBV2 and TRBJ2-1, with 13 nucleotides matching TRBD2. Germline V gene data show CDR1 as SNHLY and CDR2 as FYNNEI. The CDR3 extends over 16 amino acids. J lost 5 bases, V lost 4 bases, and 5 bases had no gene match. This CDR3 is CASSGLGTSGNNEQFF. CDR3 in DNA: TGTGCCAGCAGTGGTCTCGGGACTAGCGGGAACAATGAGCAGTTCTTC. The full variable domain, rest sourced from reference TRBV2 and TRBJ2-1, is EPEVTQTPSHQVTQMGQEVILRCVPISNHLYFYWYRQILGQKVEFLVSFYNNEISEKSEIFDDQFSVERPDGSNFTLKIRSTKLEDSAMYFCASSGLGTSGNNEQFFGPGTRLTVL.

The J gene is TRBJ2-7, the V gene TRBV7-8; tentatively, D is TRBD1 (7 bases). CDR3 size: 15 residues. V was clipped by 5 bases and J by 0 bases, with 14 bases between them. The germline gives CDR1 SGHVS, CDR2 FQNEAQ. This chain's CDR3 is CASSRNRGLSYEQYF. In DNA form, the CDR3 reads TGTGCCAGCAGCCGAAACAGGGGACTCTCCTACGAGCAGTACTTC. The complete variable domain, with remaining parts taken from reference TRBV7-8 and TRBJ2-7, reads GAGVSQSPRYKVAKRGQDVALRCDPISGHVSLFWYQQALGQGPEFLTYFQNEAQLDKSGLPSDRFFAERPEGSVSTLKIQRTQQEDSAVYLCASSRNRGLSYEQYFGPGTRLTVT.

The chain couples TRBV27 to TRBJ1-3, with unresolved D. CDR1 and CDR2 (germline): MNHEY, SMNVEV (reference sequence). V was clipped by 6 bases and J by 5 bases, with 5 bases between them. The CDR3 loop spans 11 amino acids. CDR3 DNA sequence: TGTGCCAGCAGGAGCAGAAACACCATATATTTT. This codes for CASRSRNTIYF.

The chain has TRBV2 and TRBJ1-2; 10 positions match TRBD1. The germline V gene has CDR1 SNHLY and CDR2 FYNNEI. V trimming: 5 bases; J trimming: 6 bases; junction bases outside the gene matches: 3. CDR3 length equals 13 residues. CDR3 DNA sequence: TGTGCCAGCAGTCGGGACAGGGGCGATGGCTACACCTTC. This encodes CASSRDRGDGYTF.

V usage is TRBV28 and J usage is TRBJ1-2, with a weak D call TRBD1 (5 bases). Deletions cut 1 base from V and 6 bases from J, with 15 bases between. CDR1 is MDHEN, CDR2 SYDVKM, per germline. This CDR3 region has 15 residues. The CDR3 sequence is CASSLLGGRADGYTF. Here the CDR3 DNA reads TGTGCCAGCAGTTTATTGGGAGGCAGGGCTGATGGCTACACCTTC.

V gene TRBV5-1 combines with J gene TRBJ1-1; D unresolved. The ends were cut back, 1 base at V and 0 bases at J, with 7 bases in the middle. The CDR3 spans 14 residues. Germline V lookup: CDR1 SGHRS, CDR2 YFSETQ. The CDR3, as DNA: TGCGCCAGCAGCTTGAACCTACTGAACACTGAAGCTTTCTTT. Translating gives CASSLNLLNTEAFF.

The gene calls are TRBV7-2 and TRBJ2-1, with 8 nucleotides matching TRBD2. The CDR3 runs to 15 residues. With V trimmed by 3 bases and J by 8 bases, 9 bases remained unmatched. Germline-derived CDR1 and CDR2 are SGHTA and FQGNSA. The chain's CDR3 is CASSFLAVAGYEQFF. The CDR3 nucleotides are TGTGCCAGCAGCTTCCTTGCGGTAGCGGGATATGAGCAGTTCTTC. Drawing the rest from reference TRBV7-2 and TRBJ2-1, the complete variable domain is GAGVSQSPSNKVTEKGKDVELRCDPISGHTALYWYRQSLGQGLEFLIYFQGNSAPDKSGLPSDRFSAERTGGSVSTLTIQRTQQEDSAVYLCASSFLAVAGYEQFFGPGTRLTVL.

The chain employs TRBV7-9 and TRBJ2-1; 9 nucleotides agree with TRBD1. V gave up 1 base and J gave up 5 bases; unmatched junction bases: 6. Germline assignment: CDR1 SEHNR and CDR2 FQNEAQ (reference sequence). The CDR3 loop spans 16 amino acids. CDR3 sequence (DNA): TGTGCCAGCAGCTTAGTCCGGGACAGGGACGACAATGAGCAGTTCTTC. Its protein is CASSLVRDRDDNEQFF.

The rearrangement joins TRBV4-1 to TRBJ2-5, with D unclear. Germline assignment: CDR1 MGHRA and CDR2 YSYEKL. The CDR3 runs to 14 residues. Trimming took 0 bases from V and 5 from J, leaving 10 bases between them. The chain's CDR3 is CASSQEFGWETQYF. CDR3 sequence (DNA): TGCGCCAGCAGCCAAGAATTCGGTTGGGAGACCCAGTACTTC.

This chain uses TRBV12-5 with TRBJ2-3; 9 positions match TRBD2. This CDR3 has 18 residues. The J segment lost 5 bases and the V segment lost 7 bases, leaving 19 bases of the junction unmatched. Germline CDR1 LGHNT, CDR2 FRNRAP. CDR3 DNA sequence: TGTGCTAGTGAAGTTCGGCTAGCGGGAACCCCCGGGAGAGATACGCAGTATTTT. Translating it yields CASEVRLAGTPGRDTQYF.